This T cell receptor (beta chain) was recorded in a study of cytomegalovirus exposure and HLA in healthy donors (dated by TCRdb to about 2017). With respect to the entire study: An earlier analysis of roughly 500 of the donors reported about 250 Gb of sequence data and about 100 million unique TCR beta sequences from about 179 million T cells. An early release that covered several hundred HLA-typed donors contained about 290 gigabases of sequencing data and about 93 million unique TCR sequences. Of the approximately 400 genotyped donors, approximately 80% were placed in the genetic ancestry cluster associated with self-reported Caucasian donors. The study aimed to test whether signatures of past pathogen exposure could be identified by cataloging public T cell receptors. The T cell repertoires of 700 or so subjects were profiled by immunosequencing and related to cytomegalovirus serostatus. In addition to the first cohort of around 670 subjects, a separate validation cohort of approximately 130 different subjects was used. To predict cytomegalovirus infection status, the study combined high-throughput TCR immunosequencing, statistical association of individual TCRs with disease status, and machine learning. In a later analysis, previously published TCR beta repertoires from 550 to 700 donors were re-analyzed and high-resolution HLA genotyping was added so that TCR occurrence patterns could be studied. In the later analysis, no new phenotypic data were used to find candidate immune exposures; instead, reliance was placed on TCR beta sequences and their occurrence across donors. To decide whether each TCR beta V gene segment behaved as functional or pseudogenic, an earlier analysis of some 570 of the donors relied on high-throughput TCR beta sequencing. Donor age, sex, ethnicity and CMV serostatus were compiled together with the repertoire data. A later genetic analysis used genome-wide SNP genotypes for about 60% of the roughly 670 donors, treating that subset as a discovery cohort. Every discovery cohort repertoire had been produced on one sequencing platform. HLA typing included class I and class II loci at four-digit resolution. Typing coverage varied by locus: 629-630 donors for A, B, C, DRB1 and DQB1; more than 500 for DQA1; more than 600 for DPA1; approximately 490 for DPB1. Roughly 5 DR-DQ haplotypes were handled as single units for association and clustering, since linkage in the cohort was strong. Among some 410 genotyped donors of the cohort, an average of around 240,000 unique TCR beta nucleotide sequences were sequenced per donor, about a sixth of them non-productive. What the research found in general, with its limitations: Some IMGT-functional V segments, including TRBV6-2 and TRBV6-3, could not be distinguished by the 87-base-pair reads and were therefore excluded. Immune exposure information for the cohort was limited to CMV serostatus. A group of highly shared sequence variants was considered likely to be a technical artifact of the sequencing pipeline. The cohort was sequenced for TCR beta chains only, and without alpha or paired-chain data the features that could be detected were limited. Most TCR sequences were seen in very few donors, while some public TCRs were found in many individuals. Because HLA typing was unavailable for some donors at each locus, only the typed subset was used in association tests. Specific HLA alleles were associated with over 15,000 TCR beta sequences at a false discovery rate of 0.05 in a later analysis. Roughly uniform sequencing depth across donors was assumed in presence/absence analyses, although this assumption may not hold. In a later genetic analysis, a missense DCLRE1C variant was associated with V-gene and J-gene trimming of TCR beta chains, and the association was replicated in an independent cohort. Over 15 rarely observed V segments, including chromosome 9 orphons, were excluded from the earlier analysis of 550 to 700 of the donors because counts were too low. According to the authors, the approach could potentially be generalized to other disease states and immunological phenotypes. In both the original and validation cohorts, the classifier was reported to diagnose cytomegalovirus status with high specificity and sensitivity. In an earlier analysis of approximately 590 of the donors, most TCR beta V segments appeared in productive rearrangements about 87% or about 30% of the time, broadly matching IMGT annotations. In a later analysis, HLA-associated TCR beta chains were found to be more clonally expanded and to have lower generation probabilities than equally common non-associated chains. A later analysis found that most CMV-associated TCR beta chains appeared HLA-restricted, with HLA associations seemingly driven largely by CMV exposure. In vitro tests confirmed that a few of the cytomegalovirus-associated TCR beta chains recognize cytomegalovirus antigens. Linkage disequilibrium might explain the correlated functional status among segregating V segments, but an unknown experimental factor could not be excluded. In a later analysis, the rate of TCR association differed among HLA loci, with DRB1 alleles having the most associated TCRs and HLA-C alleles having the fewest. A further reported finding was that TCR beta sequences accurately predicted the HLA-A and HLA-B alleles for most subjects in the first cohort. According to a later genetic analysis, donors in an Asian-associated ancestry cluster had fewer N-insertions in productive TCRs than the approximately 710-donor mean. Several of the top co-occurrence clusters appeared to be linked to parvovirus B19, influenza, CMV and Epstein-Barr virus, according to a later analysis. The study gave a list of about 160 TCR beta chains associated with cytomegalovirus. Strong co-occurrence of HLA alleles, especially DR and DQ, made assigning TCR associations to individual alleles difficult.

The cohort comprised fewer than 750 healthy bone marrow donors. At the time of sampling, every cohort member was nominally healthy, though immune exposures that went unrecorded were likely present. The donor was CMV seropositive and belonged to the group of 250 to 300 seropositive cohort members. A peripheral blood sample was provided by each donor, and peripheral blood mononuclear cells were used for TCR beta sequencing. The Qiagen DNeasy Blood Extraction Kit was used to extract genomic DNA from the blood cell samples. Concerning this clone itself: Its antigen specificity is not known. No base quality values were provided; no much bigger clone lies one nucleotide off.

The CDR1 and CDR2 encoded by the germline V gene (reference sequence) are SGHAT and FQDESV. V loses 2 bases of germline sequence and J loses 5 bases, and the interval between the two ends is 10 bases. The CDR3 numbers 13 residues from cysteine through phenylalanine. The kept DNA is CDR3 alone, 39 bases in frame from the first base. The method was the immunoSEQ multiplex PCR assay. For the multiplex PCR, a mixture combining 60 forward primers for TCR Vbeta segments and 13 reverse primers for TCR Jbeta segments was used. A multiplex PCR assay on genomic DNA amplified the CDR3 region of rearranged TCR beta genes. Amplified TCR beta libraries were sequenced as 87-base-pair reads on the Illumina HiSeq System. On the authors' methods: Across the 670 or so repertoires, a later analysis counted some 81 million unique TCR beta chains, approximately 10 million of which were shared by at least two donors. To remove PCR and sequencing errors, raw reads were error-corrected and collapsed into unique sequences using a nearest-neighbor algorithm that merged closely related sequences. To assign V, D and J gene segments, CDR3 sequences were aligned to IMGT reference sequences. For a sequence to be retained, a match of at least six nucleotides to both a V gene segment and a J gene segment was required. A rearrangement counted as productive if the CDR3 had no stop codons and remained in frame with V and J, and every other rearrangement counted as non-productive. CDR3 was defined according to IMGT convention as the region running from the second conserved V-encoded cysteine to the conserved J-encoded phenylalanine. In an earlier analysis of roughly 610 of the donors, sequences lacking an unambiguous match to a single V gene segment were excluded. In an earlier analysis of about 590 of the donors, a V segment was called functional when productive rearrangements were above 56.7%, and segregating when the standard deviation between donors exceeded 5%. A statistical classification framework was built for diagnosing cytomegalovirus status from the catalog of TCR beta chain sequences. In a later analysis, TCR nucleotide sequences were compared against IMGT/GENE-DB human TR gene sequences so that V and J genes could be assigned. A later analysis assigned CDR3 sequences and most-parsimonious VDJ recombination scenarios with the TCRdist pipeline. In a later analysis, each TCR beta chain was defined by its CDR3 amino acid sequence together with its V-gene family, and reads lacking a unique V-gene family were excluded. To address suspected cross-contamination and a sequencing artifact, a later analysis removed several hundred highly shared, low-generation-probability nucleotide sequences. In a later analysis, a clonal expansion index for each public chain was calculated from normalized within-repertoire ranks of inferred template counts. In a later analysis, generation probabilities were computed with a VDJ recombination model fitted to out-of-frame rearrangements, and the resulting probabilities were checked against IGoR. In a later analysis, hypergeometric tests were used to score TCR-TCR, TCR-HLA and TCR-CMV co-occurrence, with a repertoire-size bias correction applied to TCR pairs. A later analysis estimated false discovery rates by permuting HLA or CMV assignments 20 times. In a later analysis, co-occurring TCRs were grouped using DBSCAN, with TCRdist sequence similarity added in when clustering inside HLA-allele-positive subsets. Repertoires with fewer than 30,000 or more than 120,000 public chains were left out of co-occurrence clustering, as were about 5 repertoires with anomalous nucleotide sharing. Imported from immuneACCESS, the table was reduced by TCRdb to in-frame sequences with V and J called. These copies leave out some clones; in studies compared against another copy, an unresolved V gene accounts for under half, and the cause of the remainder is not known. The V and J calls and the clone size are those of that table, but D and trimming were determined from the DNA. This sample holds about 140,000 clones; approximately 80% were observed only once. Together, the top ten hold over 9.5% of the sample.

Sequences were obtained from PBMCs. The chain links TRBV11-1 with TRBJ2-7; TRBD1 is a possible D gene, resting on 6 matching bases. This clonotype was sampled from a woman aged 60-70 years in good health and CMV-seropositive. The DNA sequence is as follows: TGTGCCAGCAGCTTAACAGGGTTCGACGAGCAGTACTTC. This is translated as CASSLTGFDEQYF.